This record covers a single T cell receptor beta chain. CDR3 size: 15 residues. J gave up 1 base and V 5 bases, and 6 bases lay outside the gene matches. Germline V CDR1 and CDR2: PRHDT, FYEKMQ (reference sequence). This sample was included in a study of T cell responses to AZD1222 COVID-19 vaccine. Measured with immunoSEQ multiplex PCR; TCRdb has only the in-frame clones, and not every one. The repertoire includes around 130,000 clones, 94% of them detected once, and roughly 7.2% sits in the top ten. The chain recombines TRBV13 with TRBJ1-1; the match to TRBD1 covers 8 bases. The sequencing here drew on peripheral blood, taken on day 0 of AZD1222 vaccination. The clonotype comes from an adult in good health. For the CDR3, the DNA is TGTGCCAGCAGCGAAGTAGGACAGGGGAACACTGAAGCTTTCTTT. The encoded protein is CASSEVGQGNTEAFF.